This T cell receptor beta chain was documented in a study of cytomegalovirus exposure and HLA in healthy donors. Study findings and constraints: TCR beta sequences reportedly predicted most subjects' HLA-A and HLA-B alleles accurately.

About this clone itself: Antigen specificity is unknown.

This CDR3 comprises 11 residues. Per germline, CDR1 MNHNS and CDR2 SASEGT. The V end was cut by 3 bases, the J end by 7 bases, with 4 bases between. PCR involved 60 Vbeta and 13 Jbeta primers. Original data processing: Later analysis identified roughly 82 million unique TCR beta chains, about 10 million shared. The protocol was immunoSEQ multiplex PCR, while the TCRdb copy is restricted to in-frame clones and leaves out a portion. The V and J calls and clone size are taken from that table; D and trimming were inferred from the DNA. The sample lists approximately 190,000 clones, around 81% occurring once.

This TCR came from a woman under 30 in good health and CMV-seropositive. J is TRBJ2-1 and V is TRBV6-1; no clear D. The specimen sequenced was PBMCs. CDR3 nucleotides: TGTGCCAGCAGTGAGACAAATGAGCAGTTCTTC. It is translated as CASSETNEQFF.